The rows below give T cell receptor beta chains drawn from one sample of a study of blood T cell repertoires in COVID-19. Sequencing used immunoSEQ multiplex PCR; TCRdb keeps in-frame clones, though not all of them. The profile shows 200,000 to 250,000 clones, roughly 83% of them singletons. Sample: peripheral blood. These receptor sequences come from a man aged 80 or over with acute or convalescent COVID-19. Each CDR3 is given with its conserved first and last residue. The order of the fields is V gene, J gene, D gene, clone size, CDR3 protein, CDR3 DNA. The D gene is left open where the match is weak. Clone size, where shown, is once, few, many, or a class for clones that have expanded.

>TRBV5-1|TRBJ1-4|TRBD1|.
CASSSGTVATNEKLFF
TGCGCCAGCAGCTCCGGGACAGTGGCAACTAATGAAAAACTGTTTTTT
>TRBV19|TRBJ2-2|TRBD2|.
CASKQREGNTGELFF
TGTGCCAGTAAGCAGCGGGAGGGAAACACCGGGGAGCTGTTTTTT
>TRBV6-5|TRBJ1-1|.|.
CASGEVYTEAFF
TGTGCCAGCGGGGAGGTATACACTGAAGCTTTCTTT
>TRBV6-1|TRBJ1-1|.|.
CASSEPGAMNTEAFF
TGTGCCAGCAGTGAGCCAGGGGCCATGAACACTGAAGCTTTCTTT
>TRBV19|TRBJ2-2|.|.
CASKVGALLTGELFF
TGTGCCAGTAAGGTGGGGGCCCTTCTCACCGGGGAGCTGTTTTTT
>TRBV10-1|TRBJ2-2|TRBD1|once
CASSDPGQGTGELFF
TGCGCCAGCAGTGACCCGGGACAGGGCACCGGGGAGCTGTTTTTT
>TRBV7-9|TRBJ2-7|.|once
CASSSPSFEQYF
TGTGCCAGCAGTTCCCCCTCTTTTGAGCAGTACTTC
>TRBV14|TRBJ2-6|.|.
CASSLRRAGANVLTF
TGTGCCAGCAGCCTTCGGCGGGCTGGGGCCAACGTCCTGACTTTC
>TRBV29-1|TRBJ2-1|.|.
CSVAALSYNEQFF
TGCAGCGTTGCTGCGCTCTCCTACAATGAGCAGTTCTTC
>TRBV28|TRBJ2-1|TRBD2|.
CASRLRTSGRGDEQFF
TGTGCCAGCAGACTACGGACTAGCGGGAGAGGGGATGAGCAGTTCTTC
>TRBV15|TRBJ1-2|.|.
CATSRGTVYGYTF
TGTGCCACCAGCAGAGGGACAGTCTATGGCTACACCTTC
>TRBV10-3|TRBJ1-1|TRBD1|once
CAATKTGEAEAFF
TGTGCCGCTACTAAGACAGGGGAGGCTGAAGCTTTCTTT
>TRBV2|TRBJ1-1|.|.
CASRIQDYEAFF
TGTGCCAGCAGAATACAGGATTATGAAGCTTTCTTT
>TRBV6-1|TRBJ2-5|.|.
CASSDASELEYF
TGTGCCAGCAGTGACGCTAGCGAATTGGAGTACTTC
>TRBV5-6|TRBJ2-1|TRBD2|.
CASSLGTARGGGQFF
TGTGCCAGCAGCTTGGGGACAGCCCGGGGGGGAGGGCAGTTCTTC
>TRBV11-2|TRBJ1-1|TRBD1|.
CASSSRTGGSTEAFF
TGTGCCAGCAGCTCTCGGACAGGGGGCTCCACTGAAGCTTTCTTT
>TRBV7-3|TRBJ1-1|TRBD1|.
CASSLQGQGGEAFF
TGTGCCAGCAGCCTCCAGGGACAGGGTGGTGAAGCTTTCTTT
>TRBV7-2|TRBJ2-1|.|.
CASRHRRSGLANEQFF
TGTGCCAGCAGGCATCGACGATCAGGGCTGGCCAATGAGCAGTTCTTC
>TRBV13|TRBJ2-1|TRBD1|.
CASSPGGGQGVAYNEQFF
TGTGCCAGCAGCCCAGGGGGGGGACAGGGGGTTGCCTACAATGAGCAGTTCTTC
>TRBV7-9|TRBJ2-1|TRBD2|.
CASSLSRLAGPKSYNEQFF
TGTGCCAGCAGCTTATCTCGCCTAGCGGGCCCAAAATCCTACAATGAGCAGTTCTTC
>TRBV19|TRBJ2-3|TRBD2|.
CASSGPGLASDTQYF
TGTGCCAGTAGTGGGCCGGGACTAGCGTCGGATACGCAGTATTTT
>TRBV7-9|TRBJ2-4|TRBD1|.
CASSLGQGLYF
TGTGCCAGCAGCTTAGGACAGGGCTTGTACTTC
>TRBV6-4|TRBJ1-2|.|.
CASRRDRNYGYTF
TGTGCCAGCAGGCGAGACAGAAACTATGGCTACACCTTC
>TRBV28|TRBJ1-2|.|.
CASRGGVGYTF
TGTGCCTCCCGGGGTGGGGTTGGCTACACCTTC
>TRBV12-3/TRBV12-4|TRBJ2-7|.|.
CASLMSGAYEQYF
TGTGCCAGCCTCATGAGCGGCGCCTACGAGCAGTACTTC
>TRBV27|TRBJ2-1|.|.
CASSLARGSYNEQFF
TGTGCCAGCAGTTTGGCCCGGGGGTCCTACAATGAGCAGTTCTTC
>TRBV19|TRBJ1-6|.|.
CASSMAGVGNSPLHF
TGTGCCAGTAGTATGGCGGGGGTGGGGAATTCACCCCTCCACTTT
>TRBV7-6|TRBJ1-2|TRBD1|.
CASSLGQDYGYTF
TGTGCCAGCAGCCTCGGACAGGACTATGGCTACACCTTC
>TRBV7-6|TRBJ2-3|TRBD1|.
CASSFWTGDITGTDTQYF
TGTGCCAGCAGCTTTTGGACAGGGGATATTACGGGCACAGATACGCAGTATTTT